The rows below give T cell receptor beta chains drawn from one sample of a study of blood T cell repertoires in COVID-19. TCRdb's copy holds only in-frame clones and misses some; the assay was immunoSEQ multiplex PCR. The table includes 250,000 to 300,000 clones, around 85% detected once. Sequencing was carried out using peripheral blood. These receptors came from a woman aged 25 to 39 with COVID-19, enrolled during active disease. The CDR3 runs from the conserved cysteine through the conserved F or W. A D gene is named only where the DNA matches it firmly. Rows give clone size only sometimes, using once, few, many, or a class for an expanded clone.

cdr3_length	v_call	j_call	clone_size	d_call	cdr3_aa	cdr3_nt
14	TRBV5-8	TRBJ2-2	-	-	CASSLGYGTGELFF	TGTGCCAGCAGCTTGGGATACGGGACCGGGGAGCTGTTTTTT
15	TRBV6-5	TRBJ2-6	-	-	CASRVTGSGANVLTF	TGTGCCAGCAGGGTAACAGGGTCTGGGGCCAACGTCCTGACTTTC
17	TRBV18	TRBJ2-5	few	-	CASSPPMSGTPQETQYF	TGTGCCAGCTCACCACCAATGTCCGGGACACCTCAAGAGACCCAGTACTTC
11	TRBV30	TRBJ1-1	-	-	CAWSAQGRAFF	TGTGCCTGGAGTGCCCAGGGTCGGGCTTTCTTT
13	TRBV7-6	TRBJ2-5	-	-	CASSGLTQETQYF	TGTGCCAGCAGCGGACTTACCCAAGAGACCCAGTACTTC
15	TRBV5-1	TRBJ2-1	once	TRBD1	CASTQGQGTYNEQFF	TGCGCCAGCACACAGGGACAGGGGACCTACAATGAGCAGTTCTTC
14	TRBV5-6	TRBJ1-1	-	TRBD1	CASSFSRGRLEAFF	TGTGCCAGCAGCTTTTCCAGGGGGCGCCTTGAAGCTTTCTTT
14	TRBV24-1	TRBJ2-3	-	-	CATSDSRGTVTQYF	TGTGCCACCAGTGATTCAAGGGGGACGGTTACGCAGTATTTT
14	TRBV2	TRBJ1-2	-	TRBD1	CASSEVRTGYGYTF	TGTGCCAGCAGTGAAGTCCGGACAGGATATGGCTACACCTTC
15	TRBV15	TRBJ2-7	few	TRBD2	CATSRVRGVRDEQYF	TGTGCCACCAGCAGAGTCCGGGGGGTGCGGGACGAGCAGTACTTC
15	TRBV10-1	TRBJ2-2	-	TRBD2	CASSPLAGGVGELFF	TGCGCCAGTTCCCCCTTAGCGGGGGGTGTCGGGGAGCTGTTTTTT
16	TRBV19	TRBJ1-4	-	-	CATNPGLKAHNEKLFF	TGTGCCACCAACCCGGGACTCAAAGCACATAATGAAAAACTGTTTTTT
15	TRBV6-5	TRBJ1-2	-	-	CASSYDSSDMNGYTF	TGTGCCAGCAGTTACGACAGTTCGGATATGAATGGCTACACCTTC
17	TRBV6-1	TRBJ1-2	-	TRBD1	CASSEGVMRGRGYGYTF	TGTGCCAGCAGTGAAGGAGTGATGAGGGGGCGAGGGTATGGCTACACCTTC
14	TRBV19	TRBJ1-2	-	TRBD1	CASSEGTELYGYTF	TGTGCCAGTAGTGAGGGGACAGAACTCTATGGCTACACCTTC
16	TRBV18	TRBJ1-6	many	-	CASSPGTGMRNSPLHF	TGTGCCAGCTCACCAGGAACAGGGATGAGGAATTCACCCCTCCACTTT
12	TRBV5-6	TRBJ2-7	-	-	CASSLGLYEQYF	TGTGCCAGCAGCTTGGGGCTCTACGAGCAGTACTTC
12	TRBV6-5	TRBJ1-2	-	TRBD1	CASFTGGEGYTF	TGTGCCAGCTTTACAGGGGGTGAGGGCTACACCTTC
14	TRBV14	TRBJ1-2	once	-	CASSPLTGPYGYTF	TGTGCCAGCAGCCCTTTAACAGGGCCCTATGGCTACACCTTC
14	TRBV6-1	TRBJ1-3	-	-	CASSDDGYRNTIYF	TGTGCCAGCAGTGACGACGGGTACCGAAACACCATATATTTT
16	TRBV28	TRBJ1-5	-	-	CASSLQPSSGNQPQHF	TGTGCCAGCAGTTTACAGCCATCCTCGGGAAATCAGCCCCAGCATTTT
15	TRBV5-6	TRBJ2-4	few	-	CASSFGGRAANIQYF	TGTGCCAGCAGCTTTGGGGGCAGGGCGGCGAACATTCAGTACTTC
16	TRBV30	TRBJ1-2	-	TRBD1	CAWTTGGVRLSYGYTF	TGTGCCTGGACCACAGGGGGCGTAAGATTGTCCTATGGCTACACCTTC